This T cell receptor (beta chain) was recovered during a study of CXCR3-negative and CXCR3-positive naive CD8 T cells. The CDR3 has 16 amino acids. Per germline, CDR1 MGHRA and CDR2 YSYEKL. This clonotype is called medium-sized based on its frequency. UMI-labeled 5' RACE TRB cDNA libraries were prepared from the cells. TCRdb derives one entry per CDR3 protein from the 5' RACE reads, leaving out DNA. This sample's clone table lists about 9,600 distinct CDR3 sequences. The specimen sequenced was naive CXCR3- CD8+ T cells from blood. Subset denoted: CD45RO-CCR7+CD27+CD95- naive CD8+ T cells lacking CXCR3 (TNR3-). This receptor was identified in a human donor in good health. Some clones in this sample may be carry-over from other donors' samples. The chain has TRBV4-1 and TRBJ2-7; TCRdb outputs TRBD1, but without DNA this stays unchecked. The CDR3 protein is CASSQEGGTGEYEQYF.